This TCR beta chain was found in a study of OX40 agonist ivuxolimab in advanced cancers. Assay: immunoSEQ multiplex PCR; the TCRdb copy retains only in-frame clones and omits some. The table has some 34,000 clones, about four fifths seen once; the top ten hold roughly an eighth. For this clone: The sample holds other DNA sequences that translate to the same CDR3.

From germline, CDR1 is SQVTM and CDR2 ANQGSEA. There are 12 residues in the CDR3. The V and J ends lost 3 bases and 3 bases respectively, with 8 bases between them. The TCR comes from an adult with an advanced solid tumor such as melanoma, head and neck, liver or kidney cancer. J is TRBJ1-1 and V is TRBV29-1; D is possibly TRBD1 (5 bases). This sample comprised CD4+ or CD8+ T cells sorted from blood, obtained in a trial of the OX40 agonist ivuxolimab. The CDR3 is CSVDTGYTEAFF. For the CDR3, the DNA is TGCAGCGTTGATACAGGCTACACTGAAGCTTTCTTT.